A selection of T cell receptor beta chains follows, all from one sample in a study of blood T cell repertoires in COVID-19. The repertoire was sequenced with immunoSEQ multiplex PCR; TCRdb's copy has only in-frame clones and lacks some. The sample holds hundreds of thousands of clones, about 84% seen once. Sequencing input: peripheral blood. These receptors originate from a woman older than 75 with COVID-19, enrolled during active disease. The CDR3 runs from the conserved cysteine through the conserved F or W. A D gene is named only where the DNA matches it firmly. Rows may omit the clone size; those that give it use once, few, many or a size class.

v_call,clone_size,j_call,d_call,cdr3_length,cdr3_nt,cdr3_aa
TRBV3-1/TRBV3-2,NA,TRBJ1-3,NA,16,TGTGCCAGCAGCCCCCTTGTAGGGGCTACTGGAAACACCATATATTTT,CASSPLVGATGNTIYF
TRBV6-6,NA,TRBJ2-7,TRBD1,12,TGTGCCAGCAGAAGGACAGGGCAAGAGCAGTACTTC,CASRRTGQEQYF
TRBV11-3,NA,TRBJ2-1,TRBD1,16,TGTGCCAGCAGCTTAGGGACAGGCAGCTCCTACAATGAGCAGTTCTTC,CASSLGTGSSYNEQFF
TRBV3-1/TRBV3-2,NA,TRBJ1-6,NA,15,TGTGCCAGCAGCCAAGTCCGAGGGGGTAATTCACCCCTCCACTTT,CASSQVRGGNSPLHF
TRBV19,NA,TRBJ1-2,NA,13,TGTGCCAGTAGTGGGCAGGTCTTCTATGGCTACACCTTC,CASSGQVFYGYTF
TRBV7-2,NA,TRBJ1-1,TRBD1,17,TGTGCCAGCAGCTCACCGGGACAGGGGTTCCCCAACCCTGAAGCTTTCTTT,CASSSPGQGFPNPEAFF
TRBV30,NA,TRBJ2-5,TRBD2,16,TGTGCCTGGAGTGTAGGACTAGCGGGGTCCCAAGAGACCCAGTACTTC,CAWSVGLAGSQETQYF
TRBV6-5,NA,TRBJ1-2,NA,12,TGTGCCAGCAGCCCCCGCGGGCACGGCTACACCTTC,CASSPRGHGYTF
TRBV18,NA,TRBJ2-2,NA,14,TGTGCCAGCTCACCAGCAGGGGCTCTCGGGGAGCTGTTTTTT,CASSPAGALGELFF
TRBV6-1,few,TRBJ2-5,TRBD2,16,TGTGCCAGCACTGAAACTATTGGCGGGGGGTCTAAGACCCAGTACTTC,CASTETIGGGSKTQYF
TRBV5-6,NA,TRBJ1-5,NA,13,TGTGCCAGCAGCTTTGGAGCAAAACAGCCCCAGCATTTT,CASSFGAKQPQHF
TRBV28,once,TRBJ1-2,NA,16,TGTGCCAGCAGCCCATGGGGGGAGGGGATAAGCTATGGCTACACCTTC,CASSPWGEGISYGYTF
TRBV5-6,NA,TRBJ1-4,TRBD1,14,TGTGCCAGCCGAAGGACAGGGTTAGGTGAAAAACTGTTTTTT,CASRRTGLGEKLFF
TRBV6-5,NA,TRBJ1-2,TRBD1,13,TGTGCCAGCAGTCGGACAGGGTCCTATGGCTACACCTTC,CASSRTGSYGYTF
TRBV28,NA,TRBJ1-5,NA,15,TGTGCCAGCAGTAAAACAGGGTCCAGCAATCAGCCCCAGCATTTT,CASSKTGSSNQPQHF
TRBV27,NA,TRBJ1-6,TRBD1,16,TGTGCCAGCAGTTCCTCATTTAACAGGGGGCTTTCACCCCTCCACTTT,CASSSSFNRGLSPLHF
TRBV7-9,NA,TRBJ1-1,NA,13,TGTGCCAGCAGCTTGACACACAACACTGAAGCTTTCTTT,CASSLTHNTEAFF
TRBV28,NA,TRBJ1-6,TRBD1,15,TGTGCCAGCAGCCCTCCGCAGGGGGCAAGTTCACCCCTCCACTTT,CASSPPQGASSPLHF
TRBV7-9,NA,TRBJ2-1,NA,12,TGTGCCGGGGGGGGCGGCAGCGATGAGCAGTTCTTC,CAGGGGSDEQFF
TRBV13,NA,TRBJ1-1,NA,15,TGTGCCAGCAGCTTATTACCGGGTACGAACACTGAAGCTTTCTTT,CASSLLPGTNTEAFF
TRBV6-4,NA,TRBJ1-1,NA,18,TGTGCCAGCAGTGACTCCACCAGACTTAGAATTTTCGACACTGAAGCTTTCTTT,CASSDSTRLRIFDTEAFF
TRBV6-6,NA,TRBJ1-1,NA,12,TGTGCCAGCAGTTACCAGAACACTGAAGCTTTCTTT,CASSYQNTEAFF
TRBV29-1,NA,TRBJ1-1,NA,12,TGCAGCGTTGTAGGAGGGAACACTGAAGCTTTCTTT,CSVVGGNTEAFF